This T cell receptor beta chain was identified during a study of CD8 T cells in ankylosing spondylitis. Overall study results and limits: Blood of patients with ankylosing spondylitis appeared to be characterized by a TCR beta motif of eight highly homologous variants. Reportedly, matched ankylosing spondylitis synovial fluid was significantly enriched for disease-linked clones. Some of the motif variants had earlier been found in reactive arthritis patients' fluid and blood.

The CDR3 spans 14 residues. V was clipped by 3 bases and J by 0 bases, with 9 bases between them. Germline-derived CDR1 and CDR2 are DFQATT and SNEGSKA (reference sequence). To note about this clonotype: The antigen remains undetermined.

TCRdb independently ran MiXCR on the 5' RACE reads; one entry per CDR3 protein. Here the sample spans about 88,000 distinct CDR3 sequences, 27% being singletons. Sequencing was carried out using blood, either unsorted or a sorted T cell fraction (not recorded which). This chain joins TRBV20-1 and TRBJ1-3; D is unresolved. This sequence originates from a male donor with ankylosing spondylitis or in good health (not recorded which). The CDR3 loop reads CSASDSSSGNTIYF. CDR3 nucleotide sequence: TGCAGTGCTAGTGACTCCAGCTCTGGAAACACCATATATTTT.